This T cell receptor (beta chain) was sequenced for a study of radiotherapy plus CTLA-4 blockade in lung cancer. Study-wide background: Among enrolled patients, less than 20% responded and about 30% achieved disease control.

Worth noting for this clone: Its antigen remains unidentified.

Broader study findings: Response, reportedly, was best predicted by interferon-beta along with early blood T cell clone dynamics. Following radiotherapy plus ipilimumab, tumor-derived TCR clones expanded in the blood.

Produced via immunoSEQ multiplex PCR; TCRdb's table is partial and in-frame only. The sample carries about 38,000 clones, 60% to 75% recorded once. Each patient with chemo-refractory metastatic non-small-cell lung cancer was treated with focal radiation plus CTLA-4 blockade using ipilimumab. This clonotype originated in a human donor with non-small cell lung cancer who had stable disease on radiotherapy plus ipilimumab. The sequencing here drew on peripheral blood, taken from a patient treated with radiotherapy plus ipilimumab.

The CDR3 nucleotides read TGTGCCTGGAAGTTACAGGGAGAAGGGTTTCAGCCCCAGCATTTT. It is translated as CAWKLQGEGFQPQHF. The genes are TRBV30 and TRBJ1-5, with D tentatively TRBD1 (6 bases). Trimming took 4 bases from V and 6 from J, leaving 19 bases between them. Germline-derived CDR1 and CDR2 are GTSNPN and SVGIG (reference sequence). The CDR3 is 15 residues long.